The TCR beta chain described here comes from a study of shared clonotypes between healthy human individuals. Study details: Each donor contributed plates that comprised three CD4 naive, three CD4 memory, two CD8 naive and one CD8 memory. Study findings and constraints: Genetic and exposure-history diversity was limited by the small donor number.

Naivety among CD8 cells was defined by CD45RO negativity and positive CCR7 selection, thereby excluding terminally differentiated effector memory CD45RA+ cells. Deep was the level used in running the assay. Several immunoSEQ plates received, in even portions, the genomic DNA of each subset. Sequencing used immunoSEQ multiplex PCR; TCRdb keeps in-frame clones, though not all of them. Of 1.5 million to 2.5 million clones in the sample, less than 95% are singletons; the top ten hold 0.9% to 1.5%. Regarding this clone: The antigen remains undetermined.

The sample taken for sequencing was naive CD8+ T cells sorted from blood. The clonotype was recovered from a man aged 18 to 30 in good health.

Here the CDR3 reads CSAGVPEQFF. The CDR3 coding sequence is TGCAGTGCGGGAGTGCCTGAGCAGTTCTTC. The chain is built from TRBV20-1 and TRBJ2-1; tentative D call: TRBD2 (5 bases). Trimming left V 6 bases short and J 9 bases short, with 9 bases between. CDR3 length: 10 residues. Germline V gene data show CDR1 as DFQATT and CDR2 as SNEGSKA (reference sequence).